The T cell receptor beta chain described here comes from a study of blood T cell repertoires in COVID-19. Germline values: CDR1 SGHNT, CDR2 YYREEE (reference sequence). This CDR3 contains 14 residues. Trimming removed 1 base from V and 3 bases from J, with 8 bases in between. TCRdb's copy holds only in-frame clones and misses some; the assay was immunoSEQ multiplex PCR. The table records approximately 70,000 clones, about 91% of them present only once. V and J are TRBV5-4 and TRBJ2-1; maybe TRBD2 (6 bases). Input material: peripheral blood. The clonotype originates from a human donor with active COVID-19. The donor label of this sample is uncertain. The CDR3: CASSLTGGYNEQFF. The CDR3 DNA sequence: TGTGCCAGCAGCTTGACCGGGGGCTACAATGAGCAGTTCTTC.